Sequencing of this T cell receptor beta chain was carried out in a study of OX40 agonist ivuxolimab in advanced cancers. Study details: The dose-escalation cohort was approximately 84% male, with a mean age of around 60 years, ranging roughly 20 to 80. Prior checkpoint blockade (anti-PD-1, anti-PD-L1 or anti-CTLA-4) was permitted; roughly 40% had it.

Germline V gives CDR1 SGHRS, CDR2 YFSETQ. The CDR3 has 14 amino acids. V was clipped by 4 bases and J by 4 bases; unmatched bases: 6. Sequencing used immunoSEQ multiplex PCR; TCRdb keeps in-frame clones, though not all of them. Of some 50,000 clones in the sample, roughly 82% were seen once. This sequence originates from an adult with an advanced solid tumor such as melanoma, head and neck, liver or kidney cancer. The chain joins TRBV5-1 to TRBJ1-2, with 8 bases fitting TRBD1. This sample comprised CD4+ or CD8+ T cells sorted from blood, obtained in a trial of the OX40 agonist ivuxolimab. CDR3 bases: TGCGCCAGCAGCAAAACCACAGGGGGCTATGGCTACACCTTC. Protein product: CASSKTTGGYGYTF.